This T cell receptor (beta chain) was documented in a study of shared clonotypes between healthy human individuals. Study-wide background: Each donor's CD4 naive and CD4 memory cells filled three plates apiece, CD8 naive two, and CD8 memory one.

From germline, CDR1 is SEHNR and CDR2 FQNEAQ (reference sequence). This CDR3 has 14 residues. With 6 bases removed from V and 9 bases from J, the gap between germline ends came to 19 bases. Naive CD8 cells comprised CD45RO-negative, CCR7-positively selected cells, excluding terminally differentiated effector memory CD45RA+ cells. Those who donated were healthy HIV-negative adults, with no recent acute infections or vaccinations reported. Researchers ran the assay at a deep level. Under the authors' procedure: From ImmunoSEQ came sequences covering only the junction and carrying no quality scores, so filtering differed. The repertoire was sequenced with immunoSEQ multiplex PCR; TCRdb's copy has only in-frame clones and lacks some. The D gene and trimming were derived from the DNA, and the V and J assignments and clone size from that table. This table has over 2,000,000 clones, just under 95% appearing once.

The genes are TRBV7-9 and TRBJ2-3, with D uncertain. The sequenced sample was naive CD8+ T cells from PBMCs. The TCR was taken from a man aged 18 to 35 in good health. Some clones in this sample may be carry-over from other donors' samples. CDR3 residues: CASRSDLVITTQYF. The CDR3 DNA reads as TGTGCCAGCAGATCAGACCTAGTCATCACCACGCAGTATTTT.